This TCR beta chain was identified in a study of low-dose radiotherapy and immunotherapy resistance in tumors. The overall study: Members of Cohort 1 were treated with 0.5 Gy per fraction every 2 weeks. The prescribed total PTV dose was 6.5 Gy. Per fraction, Cohort 2 was given 1 Gy every two weeks, accumulating a total of 13 Gy over 26 weeks. Daily intake of oral aspirin 300 mg by patients lasted four cycles and began on cycle 1 day 1.

This sample's time point: before trial treatment. Every donor was treated with nivolumab, ipilimumab, aspirin, low-dose cyclophosphamide and also low-dose radiotherapy. The germline CDR1 and CDR2 sequences are LGHDT and YNNKEL (reference sequence). The CDR3 totals 15 residues. After removal of 6 bases from V and 4 bases from J, the junction contained 7 bases not matched to a gene. With TRAV- and TRBV-specific primers, first-strand cDNA was made, covering the alpha and beta chains. Over 20 PCR cycles, TCRs were amplified from a constant-region primer and V-primer adapter. TCRdb itself ran the reads through MiXCR, one entry per CDR3 protein. Of over 65,000 distinct CDR3 sequences in the sample, roughly a sixth were seen once.

The sample was PBMCs, taken before treatment. The receptor was derived from a male donor with prostate cancer. V gene TRBV3-1 combines with J gene TRBJ2-1; 9 nucleotides align to TRBD2. In DNA form, the CDR3 reads TGTGCCAGCAGGGACACTGCGGGGGGGTACAATGAGCAGTTCTTC. This encodes CASRDTAGGYNEQFF.